The 20 T cell receptor beta chains below all came from one sample that was sequenced in a study of T cells expressing NK-cell markers. TCRdb reprocessed the 5' RACE reads and stores each CDR3 protein as one record, lacking DNA. The clone table shows 300,000 to 450,000 distinct CDR3 sequences, with the ten largest holding over 4%. The sample consisted of blood T cells: a sorted CD56 or NKG2C T cell subset, CD4+ or CD8+ T cells, or bulk PBMC T cells (not recorded which). All receptors come from a man aged 18 to 69 in good health.

V and J are TRBV2 and TRBJ2-1. The CDR3 contains 13 residues. From germline, CDR1 is SNHLY and CDR2 FYNNEI. CDR3 amino acids: CAQSRGLYNEQFF.

The rearrangement uses TRBV6-2 or TRBV6-3 and TRBJ2-1; TCRdb names TRBD1, which stays unverified in the absence of DNA. CDR1 and CDR2 (germline): MNHEY, SVGEGT. The CDR3 loop spans 20 amino acids. CDR3 sequence: CASKYTAGTSARGSYNEQFF.

This chain uses TRBV7-9 with TRBJ2-1; TCRdb indicates TRBD1, and absent DNA this call remains unverified. The CDR3 extends over 12 amino acids. From germline, CDR1 is SEHNR and CDR2 FQNEAQ (reference sequence). Here the CDR3 reads CASSLPGTGWFF.

The rearrangement uses TRBV2 and TRBJ2-4; TCRdb gives TRBD1 as the D gene, but with no DNA this cannot be confirmed. Germline lookup yields CDR1 SNHLY and CDR2 FYNNEI. The CDR3 has 16 residues. The CDR3 sequence: CASSDRTGLTKNIQYF.

V is TRBV12-3 or TRBV12-4 and J is TRBJ1-5. CDR3 length equals 15 residues. This chain's CDR3 is CASSWRADASQPQHF.

This chain uses TRBV9 with TRBJ2-5; without DNA, the TCRdb call of TRBD2 cannot be checked. The CDR3 is 17 amino acids. Germline V gene lookup returns CDR1 SGDLS and CDR2 YYNGEE. The CDR3 sequence is CASSPSPGLESFGTQYF.

V gene TRBV19 combines with J gene TRBJ2-3; the TCRdb call, TRBD2, lacks DNA for checking. This CDR3 spans 17 amino acids. From germline, CDR1 is LNHDA and CDR2 SQIVND (reference sequence). The CDR3 reads CASSIPLSGGPTDTQYF.

This CDR3 is CASILAGLGADTQYF. The chain couples TRBV12-3 or TRBV12-4 to TRBJ2-3; TCRdb outputs TRBD1, but without DNA this stays unchecked. The CDR3 extends over 15 amino acids.

The gene calls are TRBV12-3 or TRBV12-4 and TRBJ1-1; TCRdb lists TRBD1, though no DNA is available to test this call. This CDR3 region has 14 residues. The CDR3 here is CASGTGGSNTEAFF.

The chain employs TRBV15 and TRBJ1-2; TCRdb outputs TRBD1, but without DNA this stays unchecked. From germline, CDR1 is LNHNV and CDR2 YYDKDF (reference sequence). This CDR3 has 17 amino acids. The CDR3 protein is CATSRDRLGAVVYGYTF.

The rearrangement links TRBV2 to TRBJ2-5; TCRdb returns TRBD1, unconfirmable since there is no DNA. Germline loops: CDR1 SNHLY, CDR2 FYNNEI. The CDR3 spans 14 residues. Here the CDR3 reads CASSGTVGQETQYF.

The rearrangement links TRBV5-6 to TRBJ1-6; TCRdb gives TRBD1 as the D gene, but with no DNA this cannot be confirmed. This CDR3 contains 13 residues. Germline V CDR1 and CDR2: SGHDT, YYEEEE. CDR3 in amino acids: CASSFGGNSPLHF.

This sequence joins TRBV7-2 and TRBJ1-6; TCRdb designates TRBD1, a call that cannot be tested without DNA. The CDR3 covers 15 residues. Germline assignment: CDR1 SGHTA and CDR2 FQGNSA. Here the CDR3 reads CASSSTGQKNSPLHF.

The chain has TRBV12-3 or TRBV12-4 and TRBJ1-1. There are 14 residues in the CDR3. CDR3 amino acids: CASSPLAVNTEAFF.

This sequence joins TRBV5-5 and TRBJ2-5; without DNA, the TCRdb call of TRBD1 cannot be checked. In germline, CDR1 is SGHKS, CDR2 YYEKEE (reference sequence). The CDR3 covers 14 residues. The CDR3 sequence: CASSNPAGAQTQYF.

The chain employs TRBV6-1 and TRBJ2-7. This CDR3 is built from 14 residues. Germline values: CDR1 MNHNS, CDR2 SASEGT. The CDR3 spells CASRVDRAAYEQYF.

The chain combines TRBV7-8 with TRBJ2-1; absent DNA, TCRdb's TRBD1 call cannot be checked. This CDR3 has 14 amino acids. The germline gives CDR1 SGHVS, CDR2 FQNEAQ. CDR3 amino acids: CASSPLLRGNEQFF.

The J gene is TRBJ2-2, the V gene TRBV29-1; the TCRdb D gene call, TRBD1, has no DNA to confirm it. Germline CDR1 is SQVTM and CDR2 is ANQGSEA. The CDR3 spans 14 residues. The CDR3 loop reads CSVVRQGLTGELFF.

V usage is TRBV5-1 and J usage is TRBJ2-6. In germline, CDR1 is SGHRS, CDR2 YFSETQ. The CDR3 has 18 residues. The CDR3 protein is CASSLDPRLDSGANVLTF.

This chain's CDR3 is CASSPEDWEETQYF. This rearrangement joins TRBV9 to TRBJ2-5; the D call from TCRdb, TRBD1, cannot be confirmed without DNA. This CDR3 comprises 14 residues. The germline V gene encodes CDR1 SGDLS and CDR2 YYNGEE.